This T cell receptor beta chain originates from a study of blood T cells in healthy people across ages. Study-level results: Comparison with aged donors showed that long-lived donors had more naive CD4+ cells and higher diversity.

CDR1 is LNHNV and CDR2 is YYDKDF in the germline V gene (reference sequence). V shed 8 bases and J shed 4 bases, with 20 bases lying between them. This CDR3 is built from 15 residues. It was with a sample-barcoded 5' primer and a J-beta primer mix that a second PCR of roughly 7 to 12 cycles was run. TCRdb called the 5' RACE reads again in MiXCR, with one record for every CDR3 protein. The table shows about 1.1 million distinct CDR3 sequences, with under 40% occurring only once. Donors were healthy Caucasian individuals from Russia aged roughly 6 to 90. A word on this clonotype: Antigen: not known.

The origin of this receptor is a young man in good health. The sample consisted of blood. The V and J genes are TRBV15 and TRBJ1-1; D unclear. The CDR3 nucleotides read TGTGCCACCTTTCGAGGGAGTTCGCGCGGCACTGAAGCTTTCTTT. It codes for CATFRGSSRGTEAFF.